These T cell receptor beta chains were read from a single sample in a study of long-term antiretroviral therapy in people with HIV. The method was immunoSEQ multiplex PCR; TCRdb's version includes in-frame clones alone and lacks a portion of them. The sample lists tens of thousands of clones, roughly 93% occurring once. This specimen was unsorted PBMCs, taken around 6.3 years after starting antiretroviral therapy. These receptors were taken from a woman aged 40 to 50 with HIV. CDR3s include the opening cysteine and the closing phenylalanine or tryptophan. The D gene is left open where the match is weak. Clone size is given for some rows only: seen once, a few or many times, or a class if the clone is expanded.

>NA|NA|TRBV7-2|TRBJ1-4
CASSLRSPDQATNEKLFF
TGTGCCAGCAGCTTAAGATCTCCGGACCAGGCAACTAATGAAAAACTGTTTTTT
>NA|NA|TRBV7-2|TRBJ1-2
CASSLDIGASNYGYTF
TGTGCCAGCAGCCTAGACATAGGGGCATCTAACTATGGCTACACCTTC
>TRBD2|NA|TRBV15|TRBJ2-2
CATSIGLAGSTGELFF
TGTGCCACCAGCATTGGACTAGCGGGGAGCACCGGGGAGCTGTTTTTT
>TRBD1|NA|TRBV7-2|TRBJ1-5
CASSSQGQPNQPQHF
TGTGCCAGCAGCTCTCAGGGACAGCCAAATCAGCCCCAGCATTTT
>NA|once|TRBV7-2|TRBJ1-1
CASRGFMNTEAFF
TGTGCCAGCAGGGGGTTCATGAACACTGAAGCTTTCTTT
>NA|NA|TRBV5-5|TRBJ1-2
CASSPTPQGRYGYTF
TGTGCCAGCAGCCCCACCCCACAGGGACGGTATGGCTACACCTTC
>TRBD1|NA|TRBV6-6|TRBJ2-2
CASEDRGTGELFF
TGTGCCAGCGAGGACAGGGGAACCGGGGAGCTGTTTTTT
>TRBD2|NA|TRBV11-2|TRBJ2-5
CASSRWTSGGPRYF
TGTGCCAGCAGCCGTTGGACTAGCGGGGGGCCGAGGTACTTC
>NA|NA|TRBV11-2|TRBJ1-2
CASSLGGGNGYTF
TGTGCCAGCAGCTTAGGGGGCGGGAATGGCTACACCTTC
>TRBD2|NA|TRBV10-3|TRBJ2-3
CAIALTSGGLVF
TGTGCCATAGCGCTTACTAGCGGGGGTTTAGTTTTT
>TRBD1|NA|TRBV7-9|TRBJ1-3
CASSLRDSPGNTIYF
TGTGCCAGCAGCTTAAGGGACAGTCCTGGAAACACCATATATTTT
>NA|once|TRBV5-1|TRBJ2-4
CASSPVEAKNIQYF
TGCGCCAGCAGCCCCGTGGAGGCCAAAAACATTCAGTACTTC
>NA|once|TRBV5-1|TRBJ2-1
CASSLRIASSYNEQFF
TGCGCCAGCAGCTTGAGAATCGCAAGCTCCTACAATGAGCAGTTCTTC
>TRBD1|NA|TRBV9|TRBJ1-1
CASSAGDRGTEAFF
TGTGCCAGCAGCGCAGGTGACAGGGGGACTGAAGCTTTCTTT